This T cell receptor beta chain was recorded in a study of T cell responses to AZD1222 COVID-19 vaccine. After removal of 2 bases from V and 0 bases from J, the junction contained 5 bases not matched to a gene. Germline-derived CDR1 and CDR2 are SGHDT and YYEEEE. The length of the CDR3 is 18 residues. The repertoire was sequenced with immunoSEQ multiplex PCR; TCRdb's copy has only in-frame clones and lacks some. This table has 150,000 to 200,000 clones, about 92% appearing once. The TCR comes from an adult in good health. The genes are TRBV5-6 and TRBJ2-5, with 15 bases that match TRBD2. Sequences were derived from peripheral blood, sampled on day 0 of AZD1222 vaccination. CDR3 in DNA: TGTGCCAGCAGCTTAGGACTAGCGGGAGGGCCCAACCAAGAGACCCAGTACTTC. Translated, it gives CASSLGLAGGPNQETQYF.